Presented here are 30 T cell receptor beta chains from one specimen sequenced in a study of T cell repertoires in cytomegalovirus infection. Antigens of these TCRs are unknown. TCRdb itself ran the reads through MiXCR, one entry per CDR3 protein. The sample carries 550,000 to 850,000 distinct CDR3 sequences, about 30% recorded once. The material sequenced was cultured PBMCs, taken from culture after CMV antigen stimulation. These TCRs come from a human donor in good health (CMV status not recorded). Some clones in this sample may be carry-over from other donors' samples.

This clonotype showed up just a few times. V is TRBV5-1 and J is TRBJ1-1; D is ambiguous. V gave up 0 bases and J gave up 0 bases, with 6 bases separating them. The CDR3 extends over 14 amino acids. CDR1 is SGHRS, CDR2 YFSETQ, per germline. In nucleotides, the CDR3 is TGCGCCAGCAGCTTGGACATCTTGAACACTGAAGCTTTCTTT. Its protein is CASSLDILNTEAFF.

V and J are TRBV27 and TRBJ1-2, with a weak D call TRBD1 (6 bases). The V end lost 5 bases, the J end lost 4 bases, and 17 bases lay between the germline ends. There are 15 residues in the CDR3. Germline CDR1 reads MNHEY; CDR2 reads SMNVEV (reference sequence). The chain's CDR3 is CASSPRGGRFYGYTF. The CDR3 region has the DNA TGTGCCAGCAGTCCTAGGGGGGGACGGTTCTATGGCTACACCTTC.

This chain joins TRBV6-2 or TRBV6-3 and TRBJ2-3; no clear D. The V and J ends lost 2 bases and 6 bases respectively, with 18 bases between them. The germline gives CDR1 MNHEY, CDR2 SVGEGT. The length of the CDR3 is 16 residues. The CDR3 bases are TGTGCCAGCAGTTACGGAATGGAATCAAACGGGGATACGCAGTATTTT. This translates into CASSYGMESNGDTQYF.

The V call is TRBV29-1, the J call TRBJ2-7, with 8 bases identical to TRBD2. The CDR3 runs to 15 residues. CDR1 is SQVTM, CDR2 ANQGSEA, per germline. V was pared by 6 bases and J by 1 base, with 11 bases of the junction left unmatched. The CDR3 is CSVAPRLAGSYEQYF. CDR3 in DNA: TGCAGCGTGGCCCCTCGGCTAGCGGGTTCCTACGAGCAGTACTTC.

This clonotype was counted at least ten times. This chain connects TRBV7-2 to TRBJ1-3, with 7 positions matching TRBD1. J was trimmed by 2 bases and V by 4 bases; bases with no gene match: 2. The CDR3 spans 14 residues. Germline CDR1 and CDR2: SGHTA and FQGNSA. In DNA form, the CDR3 reads TGTGCCAGCAGCTCGACAGGGCCTGGAAACACCATATATTTT. It encodes CASSSTGPGNTIYF.

The V and J genes are TRBV2 and TRBJ2-1; 11 nucleotides line up with TRBD1. There are 14 residues in the CDR3. V shed 7 bases and J 9 bases; nucleotides not matched to a gene: 8. Germline V gives CDR1 SNHLY, CDR2 FYNNEI. The CDR3 sequence is CASNTGTGGSEQFF. CDR3 nucleotides: TGTGCCAGCAATACTGGGACAGGGGGGAGTGAGCAGTTCTTC.

The V and J genes are TRBV7-9 and TRBJ2-3; 7 positions agree with TRBD2. Germline CDR1 SEHNR, CDR2 FQNEAQ (reference sequence). The CDR3 extends over 15 amino acids. Unmatched junction bases numbered 14, after V lost 10 bases and J lost 4 bases. CDR3 sequence reads: CATGLGRAGADTQYF. The CDR3, as DNA: TGTGCCACCGGCCTGGGCAGGGCGGGGGCAGATACGCAGTATTTT.

The J gene is TRBJ2-1, the V gene TRBV10-2; 9 nucleotides match TRBD1. Germline loops: CDR1 WSHSY, CDR2 SAAADI. The V gene end was trimmed by 8 bases and the J gene end by 6 bases; junction bases not matched to a gene: 2. CDR3 size: 12 residues. In DNA, the CDR3 is TGCGCCAGCCGGGACAGGGCCAATGAGCAGTTCTTC. It encodes CASRDRANEQFF.

The chain employs TRBV11-2 and TRBJ2-5; D may match TRBD1 or TRBD2 (5 bases each). The CDR3 runs 16 residues. V was clipped by 5 bases and J by 4 bases, with 20 bases between them. Germline CDR1 and CDR2: SGHAT and FQNNGV. CDR3 in DNA: TGTGCCAGCAGCCCGGGGCCCCGGCTATGGGGAGAGACCCAGTACTTC. Protein sequence: CASSPGPRLWGETQYF.

The V gene is TRBV19, the J gene TRBJ1-1, with D hard to call. Trimming took 3 bases from V and 2 from J, leaving 13 bases between them. Germline CDR1 reads LNHDA; CDR2 reads SQIVND (reference sequence). This CDR3 comprises 15 residues. Here the CDR3 DNA reads TGTGCCAGTAGTATCATGTTGGAGGGAAACACTGAAGCTTTCTTT. It specifies CASSIMLEGNTEAFF.

This clonotype appeared a few times. V is TRBV7-2 and J is TRBJ2-7; TRBD1 is a possible D gene (8 bases). Germline-derived CDR1 and CDR2 are SGHTA and FQGNSA. The CDR3 is 11 residues long. Trimming stripped 9 bases from V and 6 bases from J, with 12 bases between. The CDR3 sequence is CASYRGGEQYF. The CDR3 coding sequence is TGTGCCAGTTACAGGGGGGGCGAGCAGTACTTC.

The chain recombines TRBV28 with TRBJ2-4; possibly TRBD1 or TRBD2 for D (5 bases each). CDR3 length: 13 residues. Trimming cost V 2 bases and J 8 bases, with 10 bases left between them. Germline CDR1 is MDHEN and CDR2 is SYDVKM. The CDR3 bases are TGTGCCAGCAGTTTACGGGGCGCGGACATTCAGTACTTC. It codes for CASSLRGADIQYF.

On this clonotype itself: This may arise from a read error, as a much more abundant clone is one base away. In DNA, the CDR3 is TGTGCCAGCAGCTTAGGTGGGGGGGTACAGCCCCGGCATTTT. Translated: CASSLGGGVQPRHF. V gene TRBV7-2 combines with J gene TRBJ1-5; D is possibly TRBD1 (5 bases). The CDR3 runs 14 residues. Germline V lookup: CDR1 SGHTA, CDR2 FQGNSA.

Ten or more counts support this clonotype. The chain recombines TRBV7-2 with TRBJ2-1, with a possible D match to TRBD1 (6 bases). Germline assignment: CDR1 SGHTA and CDR2 FQGNSA. V dropped 4 bases and J dropped 0 bases, with 13 bases sitting between them. The CDR3 totals 16 residues. The CDR3 nucleotides read TGTGCCAGCAGCTCCCTCGGACAGCACTCCTACAATGAGCAGTTCTTC. This translates into CASSSLGQHSYNEQFF. The variable domain in full, completed from reference TRBV7-2 and TRBJ2-1, reads GAGVSQSPSNKVTEKGKDVELRCDPISGHTALYWYRQSLGQGLEFLIYFQGNSAPDKSGLPSDRFSAERTGGSVSTLTIQRTQQEDSAVYLCASSSLGQHSYNEQFFGPGTRLTVL.

Many counts were recorded for this clonotype. The rearrangement uses TRBV7-2 and TRBJ2-4; D gene uncertain. The CDR3 is made up of 11 amino acids. In germline, CDR1 is SGHTA, CDR2 FQGNSA. The germline V and J ends were trimmed by 3 bases and 3 bases, with 0 bases remaining between them. The CDR3 is CASSFKNIQYF. CDR3 DNA: TGTGCCAGCAGCTTCAAAAACATTCAGTACTTC.

The chain employs TRBV19 and TRBJ1-5; D might be TRBD1 (6 bases). V was pared by 2 bases and J by 5 bases, with 13 bases between. The CDR3 consists of 15 residues. Germline lookup yields CDR1 LNHDA and CDR2 SQIVND (reference sequence). CDR3 loop: CASSIIGQRDQPQHF. The CDR3 DNA reads TGTGCCAGTAGTATAATTGGACAGAGGGATCAGCCCCAGCATTTT.

The chain combines TRBV12-3 or TRBV12-4 with TRBJ1-2; 8 bases fit TRBD1. The CDR3 covers 13 residues. Trimming took 4 bases from V and 6 from J; bases not matched to a gene: 4. The CDR3, as DNA: TGTGCCAGCAGTTGGACAGGGTCGGATGGCTACACCTTC. It is translated as CASSWTGSDGYTF.

This chain connects TRBV7-2 to TRBJ1-6; the D is unclear. Trimming cost V 0 bases and J 5 bases, with 5 bases left between them. Germline assignment: CDR1 SGHTA and CDR2 FQGNSA. The CDR3 consists of 14 residues. The CDR3 DNA sequence: TGTGCCAGCAGCTTAGCGCGTCATAATTCACCCCTCCACTTT. This codes for CASSLARHNSPLHF.

This clonotype was picked up a small number of times. The gene calls are TRBV19 and TRBJ1-3; no reliable D call. Germline CDR1 reads LNHDA; CDR2 reads SQIVND (reference sequence). V shed 3 bases and J shed 7 bases, with 10 bases lying between them. The CDR3 length is 13 residues. This CDR3 is CASSMVHWNTIYF. The DNA for the CDR3 is TGTGCCAGTAGTATGGTTCACTGGAACACCATATATTTT.

The chain couples TRBV7-8 to TRBJ2-7; D perhaps matches TRBD1 (6 bases). Germline CDR1 SGHVS, CDR2 FQNEAQ. V was shortened by 5 bases and J by 1 base, with 12 bases between the two germline ends. The CDR3 covers 14 residues. The chain's CDR3 is CASSPRGQSYEQYF. The CDR3 DNA reads as TGTGCCAGCAGCCCCAGGGGTCAGTCCTACGAGCAGTACTTC.

CDR3 amino acids: CASSYLQLAYTVNEQFF. The CDR3 nucleotides read TGTGCCAGCAGTTACCTTCAACTAGCGTATACTGTGAATGAGCAGTTCTTC. The gene calls are TRBV6-5 and TRBJ2-1; 7 bases fit TRBD2. Germline V lookup: CDR1 MNHEY, CDR2 SVGAGI. The CDR3 sequence is 17 residues long. V shed 2 bases, J shed 7 bases, and the junction held 14 bases outside the gene matches.

In this sample, this clonotype turned up many times. V is TRBV7-8 and J is TRBJ2-1, with TRBD1 matching 9 bases. Germline V gene data show CDR1 as SGHVS and CDR2 as FQNEAQ. Trimming removed 5 bases from V and 8 bases from J; junction bases left unmatched: 4. CDR3 length: 13 amino acids. As DNA, the CDR3 is TGTGCCAGCAGCATTGACAGGGGGTATGAGCAGTTCTTC. It codes for CASSIDRGYEQFF. Combining the CDR3 with reference TRBV7-8 and TRBJ2-1 gives the whole variable domain GAGVSQSPRYKVAKRGQDVALRCDPISGHVSLFWYQQALGQGPEFLTYFQNEAQLDKSGLPSDRFFAERPEGSVSTLKIQRTQQEDSAVYLCASSIDRGYEQFFGPGTRLTVL.

This clonotype was seen many times. V and J are TRBV7-9 and TRBJ2-2; D possibly corresponds to TRBD1 (5 bases). Germline values: CDR1 SEHNR, CDR2 FQNEAQ (reference sequence). The CDR3 totals 15 residues. Trimming took off 3 bases at V and 4 bases at J, with 12 bases between the two ends. CDR3 protein: CASSLDLGPTGELFF. DNA for the CDR3: TGTGCCAGCAGCTTGGACCTGGGGCCCACCGGGGAGCTGTTTTTT.

This clonotype was observed a few times. The CDR3 DNA follows: TGTGCCAGTACTAACAGCAATCAGCCCCAGCATTTT. This gives the protein CASTNSNQPQHF. This chain joins TRBV6-6 and TRBJ1-5; D gene ambiguous. V dropped 9 bases and J dropped 1 base, with 7 bases sitting between them. Germline lookup yields CDR1 MNHNY and CDR2 SVGAGI (reference sequence). This CDR3 is 12 amino acids long.

This clonotype showed up just a few times. The J gene is TRBJ1-1, the V gene TRBV2; possibly TRBD1 for D (5 bases). CDR3 size: 12 residues. Deletions cut 6 bases from V and 4 bases from J, with 9 bases between. Germline values: CDR1 SNHLY, CDR2 FYNNEI. The CDR3 nucleotides are TGTGCCAGCAGGGGGGACGGCACTGAAGCTTTCTTT. It encodes CASRGDGTEAFF.

At least ten counts were recorded for this clonotype. The CDR3 is CASSLWSNQPQHF. The DNA of the CDR3 is TGTGCCAGCAGCTTATGGAGCAATCAGCCCCAGCATTTT. The chain joins TRBV11-2 to TRBJ1-5; D unclear. The germline V gene has CDR1 SGHAT and CDR2 FQNNGV. V gave up 2 bases and J gave up 1 base, with 3 bases separating them. The CDR3 is made up of 13 amino acids.

The V call is TRBV4-3, the J call TRBJ1-1; D is unclear. Trimming left V 3 bases short and J 5 bases short, with 10 bases between. Germline V gene sequence: CDR1 LGHNA, CDR2 YSLEER. This CDR3 is 13 amino acids long. The CDR3 protein is CASSQGDGTEAFF. CDR3 DNA sequence: TGCGCCAGCAGCCAGGGCGATGGGACTGAAGCTTTCTTT.

This clonotype was found a few times. V and J are TRBV7-2 and TRBJ2-1, with D unresolved. V was clipped by 5 bases and J by 8 bases, with 19 bases between them. There are 15 residues in the CDR3. Germline V gene sequence: CDR1 SGHTA, CDR2 FQGNSA. The CDR3: CASSLQVLSGDEQFF. CDR3 sequence (DNA): TGTGCCAGCAGCCTGCAGGTGCTTTCCGGAGATGAGCAGTTCTTC.

Notes on this clonotype: One end of the junction is discordant with germline, which a read error may explain. This sequence joins TRBV7-2 and TRBJ2-2, with 10 bases identical to TRBD2. The CDR3 has 16 residues. Germline values: CDR1 SGHTA, CDR2 FQGNSA. CDR3 in amino acids: CASSLSGGAVTGEMFF. CDR3 in DNA: TGTGCCAGCAGCTTGAGCGGGGGGGCGGTCACCGGGGAGATGTTTTTT.

The sample holds many counts of this clonotype. The gene calls are TRBV7-8 and TRBJ2-3; D ambiguous. The CDR3 has 12 residues. The V gene's germline CDR1 is SGHVS and CDR2 FQNEAQ. V was shortened by 3 bases and J by 2 bases, with 3 bases between the two germline ends. This CDR3 reads CASSFHTDTQYF. In DNA form, the CDR3 reads TGTGCCAGCAGCTTCCACACAGATACGCAGTATTTT.